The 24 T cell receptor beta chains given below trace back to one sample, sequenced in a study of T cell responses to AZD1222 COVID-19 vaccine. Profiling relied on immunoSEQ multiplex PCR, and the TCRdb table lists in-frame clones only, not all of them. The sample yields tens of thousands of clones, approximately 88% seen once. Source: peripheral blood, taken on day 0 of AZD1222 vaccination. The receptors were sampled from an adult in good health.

The CDR3 spells CAKTTSDCLDTQYF. The CDR3 DNA reads TGCGCCAAAACGACTAGCGACTGCCTGGATACGCAGTATTTT. The chain carries TRBV10-1 and TRBJ2-3; 8 bases map to TRBD2. The germline gives CDR1 WNHNN, CDR2 SYGVQD (reference sequence). Unmatched junction bases numbered 12, after V lost 10 bases and J lost 6 bases. This CDR3 has 14 amino acids.

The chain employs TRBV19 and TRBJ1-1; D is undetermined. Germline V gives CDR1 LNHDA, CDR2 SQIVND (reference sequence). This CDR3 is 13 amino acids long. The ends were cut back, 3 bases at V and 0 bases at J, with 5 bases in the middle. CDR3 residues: CASSIVVNTEAFF. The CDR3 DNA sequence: TGTGCCAGTAGTATTGTGGTGAACACTGAAGCTTTCTTT.

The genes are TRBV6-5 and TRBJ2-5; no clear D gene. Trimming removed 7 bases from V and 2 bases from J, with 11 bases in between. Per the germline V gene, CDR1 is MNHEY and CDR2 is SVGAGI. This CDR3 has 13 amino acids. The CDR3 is CASTVGAQETQYF. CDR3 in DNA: TGTGCCAGCACCGTAGGAGCACAAGAGACCCAGTACTTC.

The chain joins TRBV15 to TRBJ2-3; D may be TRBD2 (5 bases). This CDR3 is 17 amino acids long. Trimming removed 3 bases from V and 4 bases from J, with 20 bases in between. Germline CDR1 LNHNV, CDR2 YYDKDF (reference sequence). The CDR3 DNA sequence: TGTGCCACCAGCAGGGATAGAAGTGTAGGGAGCTCAGATACGCAGTATTTT. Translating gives CATSRDRSVGSSDTQYF.

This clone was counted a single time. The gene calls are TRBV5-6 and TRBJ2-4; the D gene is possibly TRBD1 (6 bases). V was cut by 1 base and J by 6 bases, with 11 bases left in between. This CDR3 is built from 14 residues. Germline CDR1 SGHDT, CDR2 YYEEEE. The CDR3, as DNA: TGTGCCAGCAGCTTGAGACAGGACCTAAACATTCAGTACTTC. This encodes CASSLRQDLNIQYF.

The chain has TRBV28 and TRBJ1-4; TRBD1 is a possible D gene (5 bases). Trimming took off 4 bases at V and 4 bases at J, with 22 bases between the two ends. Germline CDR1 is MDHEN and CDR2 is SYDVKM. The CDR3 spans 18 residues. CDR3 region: CASSSLYFKNGGNEKLFF. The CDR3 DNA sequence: TGTGCCAGCAGTTCATTATATTTTAAGAATGGGGGTAATGAAAAACTGTTTTTT.

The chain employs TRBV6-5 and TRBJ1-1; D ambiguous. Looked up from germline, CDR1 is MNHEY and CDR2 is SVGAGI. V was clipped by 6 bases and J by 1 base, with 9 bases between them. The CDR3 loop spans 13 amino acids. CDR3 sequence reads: CASSLEENTEAFF. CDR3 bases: TGTGCCAGCAGCCTGGAAGAGAACACTGAAGCTTTCTTT.

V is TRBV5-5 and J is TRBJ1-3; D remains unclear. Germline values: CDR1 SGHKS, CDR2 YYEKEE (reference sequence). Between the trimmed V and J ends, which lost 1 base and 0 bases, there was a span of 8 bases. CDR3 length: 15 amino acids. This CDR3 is CASSLTGSSGNTIYF. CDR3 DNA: TGTGCCAGCAGCTTGACGGGAAGCTCTGGAAACACCATATATTTT.

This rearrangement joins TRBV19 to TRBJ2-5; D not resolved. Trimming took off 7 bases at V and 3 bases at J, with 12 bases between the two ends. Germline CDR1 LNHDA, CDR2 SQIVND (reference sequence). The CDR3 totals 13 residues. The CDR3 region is CASNTGEKETQYF. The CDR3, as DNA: TGTGCCAGTAACACGGGTGAAAAAGAGACCCAGTACTTC.

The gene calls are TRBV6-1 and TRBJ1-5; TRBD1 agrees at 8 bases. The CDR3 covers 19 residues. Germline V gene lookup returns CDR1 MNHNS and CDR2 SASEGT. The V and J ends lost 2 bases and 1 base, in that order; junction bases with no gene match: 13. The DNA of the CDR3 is TGTGCCAGCAGTGAAACGGTCTTTGCGGACAGGGTAAGCAATCAGCCCCAGCATTTT. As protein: CASSETVFADRVSNQPQHF.

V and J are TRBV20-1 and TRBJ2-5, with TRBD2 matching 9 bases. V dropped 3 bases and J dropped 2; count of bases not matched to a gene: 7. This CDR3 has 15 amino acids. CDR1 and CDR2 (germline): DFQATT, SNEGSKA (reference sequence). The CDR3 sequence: CSASPLAGQQETQYF. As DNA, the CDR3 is TGCAGTGCTAGTCCCCTAGCGGGGCAACAAGAGACCCAGTACTTC.

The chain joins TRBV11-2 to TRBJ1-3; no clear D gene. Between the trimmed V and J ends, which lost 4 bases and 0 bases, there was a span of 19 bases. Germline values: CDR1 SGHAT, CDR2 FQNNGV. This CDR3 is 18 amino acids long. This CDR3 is CASSSLQAVMNSGNTIYF. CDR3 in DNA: TGTGCCAGCAGCTCTCTGCAGGCAGTCATGAACTCTGGAAACACCATATATTTT.

In DNA, the CDR3 is TGTGCCAGCAGTTCGCTTAGCGGGAGGGCTAATGAGCAGTTCTTC. Amino acids: CASSSLSGRANEQFF. The chain links TRBV6-5 to TRBJ2-1; 11 bases map to TRBD2. This CDR3 spans 15 amino acids. J lost 7 bases, V lost 4 bases, and 6 bases had no gene match. CDR1 MNHEY and CDR2 SVGAGI come from the germline V gene.

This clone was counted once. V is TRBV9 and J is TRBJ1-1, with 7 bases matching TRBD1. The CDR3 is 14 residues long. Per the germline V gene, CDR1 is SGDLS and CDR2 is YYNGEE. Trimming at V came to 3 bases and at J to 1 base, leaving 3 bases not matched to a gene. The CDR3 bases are TGTGCCAGCAGCGGAGGGGGCGCGAACACTGAAGCTTTCTTT. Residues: CASSGGGANTEAFF.

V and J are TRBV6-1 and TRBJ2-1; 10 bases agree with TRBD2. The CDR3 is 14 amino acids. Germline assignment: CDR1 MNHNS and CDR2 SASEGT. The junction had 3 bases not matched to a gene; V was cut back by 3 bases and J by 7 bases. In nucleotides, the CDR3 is TGTGCCAGCAGTGAGGCTAGCGGGGGTAATGAGCAGTTCTTC. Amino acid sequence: CASSEASGGNEQFF.

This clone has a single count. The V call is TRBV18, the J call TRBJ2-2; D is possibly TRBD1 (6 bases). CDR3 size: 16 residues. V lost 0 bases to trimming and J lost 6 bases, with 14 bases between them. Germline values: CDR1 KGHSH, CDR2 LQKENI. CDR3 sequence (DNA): TGTGCCAGCTCACCACCAGGCAGGGGAGTCCCCGGGGAGCTGTTTTTT. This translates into CASSPPGRGVPGELFF.

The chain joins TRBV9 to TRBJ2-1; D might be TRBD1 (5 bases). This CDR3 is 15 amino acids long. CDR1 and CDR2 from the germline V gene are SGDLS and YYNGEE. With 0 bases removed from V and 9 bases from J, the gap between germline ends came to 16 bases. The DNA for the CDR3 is TGTGCCAGCAGCGTAGCCAGGGCAGGGCAGCGTGAGCAGTTCTTC. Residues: CASSVARAGQREQFF. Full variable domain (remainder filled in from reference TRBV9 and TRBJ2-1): DSGVTQTPKHLITATGQRVTLRCSPRSGDLSVYWYQQSLDQGLQFLIQYYNGEERAKGNILERFSAQQFPDLHSELNLSSLELGDSALYFCASSVARAGQREQFFGPGTRLTVL.

CDR3: CATAGTGDQPQHF. The DNA for the CDR3 is TGTGCCACCGCCGGGACGGGTGATCAGCCCCAGCATTTT. The V gene is TRBV19, the J gene TRBJ1-5; maybe TRBD1 (5 bases). This CDR3 contains 13 residues. Germline V gene lookup returns CDR1 LNHDA and CDR2 SQIVND (reference sequence). Trimming shortened V by 10 bases and J by 5 bases, and 15 bases separated the two germline ends.

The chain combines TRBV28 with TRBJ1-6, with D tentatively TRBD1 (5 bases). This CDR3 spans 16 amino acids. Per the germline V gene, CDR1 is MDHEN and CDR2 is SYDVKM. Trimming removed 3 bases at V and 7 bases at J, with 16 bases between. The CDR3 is CASSFVRDHLNSPLHF. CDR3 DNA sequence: TGTGCCAGCAGTTTTGTCCGGGACCACCTCAATTCACCCCTCCACTTT.

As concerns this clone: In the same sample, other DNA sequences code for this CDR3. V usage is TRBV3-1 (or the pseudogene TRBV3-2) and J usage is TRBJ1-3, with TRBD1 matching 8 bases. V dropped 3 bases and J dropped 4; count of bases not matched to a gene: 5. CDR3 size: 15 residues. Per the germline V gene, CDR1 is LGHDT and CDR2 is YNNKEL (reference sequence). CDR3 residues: CASSQVTGAGNTIYF. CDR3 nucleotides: TGTGCCAGCAGCCAGGTGACAGGGGCAGGAAACACCATATATTTT.

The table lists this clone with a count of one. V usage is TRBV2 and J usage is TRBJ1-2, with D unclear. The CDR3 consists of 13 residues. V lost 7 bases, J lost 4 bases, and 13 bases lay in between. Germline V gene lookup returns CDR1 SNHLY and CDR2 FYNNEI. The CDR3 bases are TGTGCCAGCAAGACTCTACCTTCCTATGGCTACACCTTC. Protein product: CASKTLPSYGYTF.

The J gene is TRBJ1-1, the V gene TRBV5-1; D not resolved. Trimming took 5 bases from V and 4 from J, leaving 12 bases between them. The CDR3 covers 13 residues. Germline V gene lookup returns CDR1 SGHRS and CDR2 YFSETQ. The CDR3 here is CASRSDPGTEAFF. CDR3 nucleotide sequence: TGCGCCAGCAGGTCCGACCCCGGCACTGAAGCTTTCTTT.

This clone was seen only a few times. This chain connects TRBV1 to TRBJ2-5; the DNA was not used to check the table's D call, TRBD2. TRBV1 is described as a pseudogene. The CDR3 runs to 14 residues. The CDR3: CTRQRDDLKETQYF. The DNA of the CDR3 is TGCACCAGGCAAAGAGATGACTTAAAAGAGACCCAGTACTTC.

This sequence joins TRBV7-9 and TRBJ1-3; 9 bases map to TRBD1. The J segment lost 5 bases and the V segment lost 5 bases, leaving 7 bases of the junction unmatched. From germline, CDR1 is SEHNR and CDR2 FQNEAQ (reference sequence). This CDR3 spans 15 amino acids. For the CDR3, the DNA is TGTGCCAGCAGCGCGGGACAGGGATTCCGAAACACCATATATTTT. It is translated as CASSAGQGFRNTIYF.